The 20 T cell receptor beta chains listed next were all sequenced from one sample in a study of cytomegalovirus exposure and HLA in healthy donors. Researchers ran the PCR with 60 Vbeta and 13 Jbeta primers. Some clones are missing from TCRdb's copy, which holds only in-frame ones; the method was immunoSEQ multiplex PCR. The sample contains 200,000 or so clones, about 81% of which appear only once. Sample: PBMCs. All receptors come from a woman aged 40-49 years in good health and CMV-seronegative.

This chain connects TRBV9 to TRBJ2-1, with D perhaps TRBD1 (5 bases). CDR1 is SGDLS and CDR2 is YYNGEE in the germline V gene. V was trimmed by 0 bases and J by 7 bases, leaving 14 bases between them. There are 15 residues in the CDR3. In DNA, the CDR3 is TGTGCCAGCAGCGTAGACCCCAATACAGGAAATGAGCAGTTCTTC. Protein sequence: CASSVDPNTGNEQFF.

This clone has a handful of counts. The chain is built from TRBV4-1 and TRBJ1-1; no firm D call. CDR1 MGHRA and CDR2 YSYEKL come from the germline V gene. CDR3 length: 16 residues. Trimming left V 3 bases short and J 2 bases short, with 16 bases between. The CDR3 spells CASSHLFKGVNTEAFF. The CDR3 region has the DNA TGCGCCAGCAGCCATCTATTTAAGGGAGTTAACACTGAAGCTTTCTTT.

Worth noting for this clone: Its ends do not fully match the called genes, so a read error is possible. The CDR3 is CATGQTMNTEASF. CDR3 bases: TGTGCCACCGGACAGACCATGAACACTGAAGCTTCCTTT. J is TRBJ1-1 and V is TRBV19, with D possibly TRBD1 on 6 matching bases. The CDR3 is 13 residues long. From germline, CDR1 is LNHDA and CDR2 SQIVND (reference sequence). Supplemented by reference TRBV19 and TRBJ1-1, the full variable domain reads DGGITQSPKYLFRKEGQNVTLSCEQNLNHDAMYWYRQDPGQGLRLIYYSQIVNDFQKGDIAEGYSVSREKKESFPLTVTSAQKNPTAFYLCATGQTMNTEASFGQGTRLTVV.

This clone was recorded a few times. The chain employs TRBV7-2 and TRBJ2-5; possible D gene TRBD2, 6 bases. V was clipped by 4 bases and J by 5 bases, with 11 bases between them. Germline-derived CDR1 and CDR2 are SGHTA and FQGNSA. The CDR3 has 13 amino acids. CDR3 in amino acids: CASSYKRVETQYF. As DNA, the CDR3 is TGTGCCAGCAGCTACAAGCGGGTCGAGACCCAGTACTTC.

The chain employs TRBV30 and TRBJ1-4; 8 bases line up with TRBD1. This CDR3 is 15 amino acids long. Per germline, CDR1 GTSNPN and CDR2 SVGIG (reference sequence). V shed 5 bases, J shed 2 bases, and the junction held 7 bases outside the gene matches. CDR3 residues: CAWGRGQWTNEKLFF. The CDR3 DNA reads as TGTGCCTGGGGCAGGGGGCAGTGGACTAATGAAAAACTGTTTTTT.

The J gene is TRBJ1-3, the V gene TRBV5-1; D uncertain. Germline lookup yields CDR1 SGHRS and CDR2 YFSETQ. The CDR3 spans 13 residues. The ends were cut back, 4 bases at V and 4 bases at J, with 9 bases in the middle. CDR3 region: CASSPQSGNTIYF. As DNA, the CDR3 is TGCGCCAGCAGCCCACAGTCCGGAAACACCATATATTTT.

This clone was counted once. The CDR3 bases are TGCGCCAGCAGCTGGACAGGTTTTGGGGCTAATGAAAAACTGTTTTTT. This encodes CASSWTGFGANEKLFF. This chain joins TRBV5-1 and TRBJ1-4; TRBD1 aligns across 7 bases. V lost 3 bases and J lost 3; bases outside the gene matches: 8. Germline V gene lookup returns CDR1 SGHRS and CDR2 YFSETQ. The CDR3 has 16 amino acids.

This chain connects TRBV4-1 to TRBJ2-7; TRBD1 matches at 7 bases. CDR3 length: 16 amino acids. Germline values: CDR1 MGHRA, CDR2 YSYEKL. V dropped 1 base and J dropped 3; count of bases not matched to a gene: 9. The CDR3 nucleotides read TGCGCCAGCAGCCAAGGCTCCAGACAGGGTGTCTACGAGCAGTACTTC. It encodes CASSQGSRQGVYEQYF.

J is TRBJ1-1 and V is TRBV5-1; 7 bases agree with TRBD1. There are 19 residues in the CDR3. The germline CDR1 and CDR2 sequences are SGHRS and YFSETQ. The junction had 20 bases not matched to a gene; V was cut back by 6 bases and J by 0 bases. This CDR3 reads CASTMGIFVYRGLNTEAFF. The CDR3 DNA is TGCGCCAGCACTATGGGTATTTTCGTTTACAGGGGCCTGAACACTGAAGCTTTCTTT.

The chain has TRBV2 and TRBJ2-5, with 10 bases that match TRBD2. CDR3 length equals 14 residues. The J segment lost 4 bases and the V segment lost 8 bases, leaving 7 bases of the junction unmatched. The V gene's germline CDR1 is SNHLY and CDR2 FYNNEI. CDR3 protein: CASGGLAGVETQYF. For the CDR3, the DNA is TGTGCCAGCGGCGGGCTAGCGGGAGTAGAGACCCAGTACTTC.

The genes are TRBV7-6 and TRBJ2-7, with a tentative D call TRBD1 (6 bases). Trimming stripped 5 bases from V and 0 bases from J, with 11 bases between. There are 14 residues in the CDR3. The germline V gene has CDR1 SGHVS and CDR2 FNYEAQ. The DNA for the CDR3 is TGTGCCAGCAGCCAGACAGGCCTCTCCTACGAGCAGTACTTC. It specifies CASSQTGLSYEQYF.

The V and J genes are TRBV28 and TRBJ1-2, with 7 bases fitting TRBD1. The CDR3 consists of 14 residues. Germline V CDR1 and CDR2: MDHEN, SYDVKM. Trimming at V came to 6 bases and at J to 3 bases, leaving 7 bases not matched to a gene. This CDR3 reads CASRTTGEHYGYTF. The CDR3 DNA reads TGTGCCAGCAGAACCACAGGGGAGCACTATGGCTACACCTTC.

The chain joins TRBV2 to TRBJ2-5; 14 positions agree with TRBD2. With 8 bases clipped from V and 4 bases from J, the junction kept 9 bases outside the gene matches. CDR1 is SNHLY, CDR2 FYNNEI, per germline. There are 16 residues in the CDR3. CDR3 sequence (DNA): TGTGCCAGCGGAGGGACTAGCGGGAGTTTCGGAGAGACCCAGTACTTC. Encoded protein: CASGGTSGSFGETQYF. Supplemented by reference TRBV2 and TRBJ2-5, the full variable domain reads EPEVTQTPSHQVTQMGQEVILRCVPISNHLYFYWYRQILGQKVEFLVSFYNNEISEKSEIFDDQFSVERPDGSNFTLKIRSTKLEDSAMYFCASGGTSGSFGETQYFGPGTRLLVL.

This chain uses TRBV19 with TRBJ1-1; 7 nucleotides align to TRBD1. The CDR3 is made up of 16 amino acids. CDR1 LNHDA and CDR2 SQIVND come from the germline V gene (reference sequence). V shed 3 bases and J 4 bases; nucleotides not matched to a gene: 11. DNA of the CDR3: TGTGCCAGTAGTATTAAGGGGGCACTGGGGTCCACTGAAGCTTTCTTT. This encodes CASSIKGALGSTEAFF.

The chain recombines TRBV28 with TRBJ1-1; the D gene is possibly TRBD1 (5 bases). CDR3 length: 16 amino acids. The V end was cut by 1 base, the J end by 1 base, with 13 bases between. Germline CDR1 is MDHEN and CDR2 is SYDVKM. CDR3 nucleotide sequence: TGTGCCAGCAGTTTATTGGGGGGTTTGGGGAACACTGAAGCTTTCTTT. Its protein is CASSLLGGLGNTEAFF.

This CDR3 is CASNLIAAQSVEAFF. The CDR3 coding sequence is TGTGCCAGCAACTTAATTGCCGCACAGTCGGTTGAAGCTTTCTTT. This chain uses TRBV28 with TRBJ1-1; no firm D call. The CDR3 contains 15 residues. Between the trimmed V and J ends, which lost 7 bases and 7 bases, there was a span of 22 bases. Per germline, CDR1 MDHEN and CDR2 SYDVKM.

The rearrangement links TRBV6-1 to TRBJ2-1; 10 nucleotides match TRBD2. Trimming at V came to 5 bases and at J to 8 bases, leaving 9 bases not matched to a gene. Germline V gene sequence: CDR1 MNHNS, CDR2 SASEGT. This CDR3 spans 15 amino acids. The CDR3 nucleotides read TGTGCCAGCAGTCCGCCCACTAGCGGGGACGATGAGCAGTTCTTC. It codes for CASSPPTSGDDEQFF.

The chain employs TRBV18 and TRBJ2-5, with 10 bases matching TRBD2. Trimming at V came to 9 bases and at J to 3 bases, leaving 4 bases not matched to a gene. The V gene's germline CDR1 is KGHSH and CDR2 LQKENI. This CDR3 is 13 amino acids long. This CDR3 reads CASLAGDKETQYF. The CDR3 region has the DNA TGTGCCAGTCTAGCGGGAGATAAAGAGACCCAGTACTTC.

The V and J genes are TRBV9 and TRBJ2-5; 7 bases map to TRBD1. The CDR3 totals 14 residues. V gave up 6 bases and J gave up 2 bases; unmatched junction bases: 7. Germline CDR1 and CDR2: SGDLS and YYNGEE. The CDR3 is CASNQGDHQETQYF. DNA for the CDR3: TGTGCCAGCAACCAGGGGGACCATCAAGAGACCCAGTACTTC.

This rearrangement joins TRBV2 to TRBJ1-2; D gene unclear. This CDR3 is 12 amino acids long. Looked up from germline, CDR1 is SNHLY and CDR2 is FYNNEI. The V gene lost 5 bases and the J gene lost 7 bases, with 11 bases spanning the gap. CDR3 DNA sequence: TGTGCCAGCAGTCTGGGTTACAGTGGCTACACCTTC. Translated: CASSLGYSGYTF.